This T cell receptor beta chain was recorded in a study of blood T cell repertoires in COVID-19. In the original workflow: Quantification of nucleated cells was approximated via reference gene primer amplification. Method: immunoSEQ multiplex PCR; TCRdb's copy keeps in-frame clones and lacks some. Clonal size and the V and J genes are those of that table, whereas D and trimming came from the DNA. The sample has around 200,000 clones, roughly 80% seen once. Trimming left V 3 bases short and J 3 bases short, with 11 bases between. Germline V gene lookup returns CDR1 LNHDA and CDR2 SQIVND (reference sequence). The CDR3 is 14 amino acids.

The receptor's source is a human donor in a cohort sampled during active COVID-19. Sequencing was done on a sample of peripheral blood. This sequence joins TRBV19 and TRBJ1-1; possibly TRBD1 for D (5 bases). CDR3 amino acids: CASSIQGGHTEAFF. The DNA for the CDR3 is TGTGCCAGTAGTATCCAGGGAGGGCACACTGAAGCTTTCTTT.